A single sample gave rise to the 4 T cell receptor beta chains below, sequenced in a study of post-analysis software for immune sequencing data. Study-level points and caveats: Patients showed TRBV5-6, TRBV5-1 and TRBV20-1 among five TRBV segments more frequent than in controls.

TCR beta cDNA libraries included unique molecular identifiers. TCRdb processed the PCR reads anew with MiXCR; each CDR3 protein has one entry. The repertoire consists of 750,000 to 900,000 distinct CDR3 sequences, with 40% to 55% occurring once and the leading ten covering 4% to 5%. These receptors lack a known antigen. Material for sequencing was blood. The receptors originated from a girl aged 5-17 years with multiple sclerosis.

This clonotype was picked up many times. This chain uses TRBV6-5 with TRBJ2-3; possible D gene TRBD2, 6 bases. CDR3 size: 13 residues. CDR1 and CDR2 from the germline V gene are MNHEY and SVGAGI. The V end lost 7 bases, the J end lost 1 base, and 9 bases lay between the germline ends. The CDR3 sequence is CASTVAGTDTQYF. As DNA, the CDR3 is TGTGCCAGCACCGTAGCGGGCACAGATACGCAGTATTTT.

The rearrangement uses TRBV25-1 and TRBJ1-2, with a tentative D call TRBD1 (6 bases). There are 15 residues in the CDR3. The germline V and J ends were trimmed by 7 bases and 4 bases, with 19 bases remaining between them. Germline lookup yields CDR1 MGHDK and CDR2 SYGVNS. The CDR3 nucleotides read TGTGCCAGCACCCACTCCCGGGACAACTCCTATGGCTACACCTTC. This encodes CASTHSRDNSYGYTF.

This clonotype was counted only a few times. V and J are TRBV27 and TRBJ2-7, with 12 bases identical to TRBD2. There are 15 residues in the CDR3. J was trimmed by 3 bases and V by 5 bases; bases with no gene match: 5. Germline V CDR1 and CDR2: MNHEY, SMNVEV (reference sequence). The CDR3, as DNA: TGTGCCAGCAGTCCGATGACTAGCGGGAGCTACGAGCAGTACTTC. It codes for CASSPMTSGSYEQYF.

The chain recombines TRBV11-2 with TRBJ2-1; TRBD2 agrees at 7 bases. Germline V CDR1 and CDR2: SGHAT, FQNNGV. The CDR3 spans 16 residues. V lost 1 base to trimming and J lost 3 bases; unmatched junction nucleotides: 6. CDR3: CASSLVGRELYNEQFF. CDR3 DNA: TGTGCCAGCAGCTTAGTTGGGCGGGAGCTCTACAATGAGCAGTTCTTC.